One and the same sample provided the 30 T cell receptor beta chains below, sequenced in a study of T cell changes during pregnancy in multiple sclerosis. Some clones are missing from TCRdb's copy, which holds only in-frame ones; the method was immunoSEQ multiplex PCR. The sample yields 50,000 or so clones, roughly 91% seen once. The sequencing here drew on CD4+ T cells from peripheral blood mononuclear cells, taken in the second trimester of pregnancy. Receptors were obtained from a female donor with multiple sclerosis, enrolled in a pregnancy study.

The chain links TRBV30 to TRBJ1-2; 11 nucleotides match TRBD1. V trimming: 1 base; J trimming: 7 bases; junction bases outside the gene matches: 5. The CDR3 is 14 residues long. Per germline, CDR1 GTSNPN and CDR2 SVGIG (reference sequence). CDR3 nucleotide sequence: TGTGCCTGGAGTGCCTGGACAGGGGGCCGTGGCTACACCTTC. Translating gives CAWSAWTGGRGYTF. Based on the CDR3 plus reference TRBV30 and TRBJ1-2, the full variable domain is SQTIHQWPATLVQPVGSPLSLECTVEGTSNPNLYWYRQAAGRGLQLLFYSVGIGQISSEVPQNLSASRPQDRQFILSSKKLLLSDSGFYLCAWSAWTGGRGYTFGSGTRLTVV.

The CDR3: CARASTPETQYF. The CDR3 bases are TGTGCCCGAGCTTCCACGCCTGAGACCCAGTACTTC. V gene TRBV30 combines with J gene TRBJ2-5, with D unclear. Looked up from germline, CDR1 is GTSNPN and CDR2 is SVGIG (reference sequence). The CDR3 loop spans 12 amino acids. V was cut by 8 bases and J by 5 bases, with 15 bases left in between. The full variable domain, its missing parts supplied by reference TRBV30 and TRBJ2-5, is SQTIHQWPATLVQPVGSPLSLECTVEGTSNPNLYWYRQAAGRGLQLLFYSVGIGQISSEVPQNLSASRPQDRQFILSSKKLLLSDSGFYLCARASTPETQYFGPGTRLLVL.

The chain employs TRBV18 and TRBJ1-2; TRBD1 might be the D (6 bases). The V gene's germline CDR1 is KGHSH and CDR2 LQKENI. This CDR3 spans 15 amino acids. The V and J ends lost 3 bases and 6 bases respectively, with 17 bases between them. The CDR3 loop reads CASSPLGDRSHGYTF. CDR3 DNA: TGTGCCAGCTCACCCCTAGGCGACAGGAGTCATGGCTACACCTTC.

The chain employs TRBV2 and TRBJ1-1; maybe TRBD1 (5 bases). The CDR3 extends over 14 amino acids. V was clipped by 6 bases and J by 4 bases, with 15 bases between them. In germline, CDR1 is SNHLY, CDR2 FYNNEI. CDR3 DNA: TGTGCCAGCAGATGGGGGGAGGGGACCACTGAAGCTTTCTTT. Protein sequence: CASRWGEGTTEAFF.

The rearrangement links TRBV11-3 to TRBJ2-1; the D gene is possibly TRBD1 (6 bases). V shed 4 bases and J shed 7 bases, with 20 bases lying between them. This CDR3 spans 16 amino acids. Germline V lookup: CDR1 SGHNT, CDR2 YENEEA. CDR3 loop: CASSSRGAGRRNEQFF. The CDR3 bases are TGTGCCAGCAGCTCCAGGGGTGCAGGGCGACGGAATGAGCAGTTCTTC. The variable domain in full, completed from reference TRBV11-3 and TRBJ2-1, reads EAGVVQSPRYKIIEKKQPVAFWCNPISGHNTLYWYLQNLGQGPELLIRYENEEAVDDSQLPKDRFSAERLKGVDSTLKIQPAELGDSAVYLCASSSRGAGRRNEQFFGPGTRLTVL.

The chain joins TRBV6-1 to TRBJ1-4; TRBD1 agrees at 9 bases. Germline CDR1 reads MNHNS; CDR2 reads SASEGT. This CDR3 has 15 amino acids. V dropped 7 bases and J dropped 0; count of bases not matched to a gene: 3. The CDR3 region has the DNA TGTGCCAGCAAGGACAGGGGAGCAACTAATGAAAAACTGTTTTTT. It yields the protein CASKDRGATNEKLFF.

The chain carries TRBV6-5 and TRBJ1-4; no clear D. Germline CDR1 reads MNHEY; CDR2 reads SVGAGI. The germline V and J ends were trimmed by 6 bases and 0 bases, with 8 bases remaining between them. The CDR3 length is 14 residues. The CDR3 here is CASRLAATNEKLFF. The CDR3 coding sequence is TGTGCCAGCAGGCTGGCCGCAACTAATGAAAAACTGTTTTTT.

About this clone itself: Additional DNA sequences in this sample encode the identical CDR3. The genes are TRBV6-1 and TRBJ1-5; weak D call: TRBD1 (5 bases). This CDR3 is 13 amino acids long. Germline CDR1 reads MNHNS; CDR2 reads SASEGT. Deletions cut 3 bases from V and 2 bases from J, with 5 bases between. The CDR3 DNA sequence: TGTGCCAGCAGTGACAGGGGCAATCAGCCCCAGCATTTT. This gives the protein CASSDRGNQPQHF.

This chain joins TRBV4-2 and TRBJ1-2, with 9 nucleotides matching TRBD1. This CDR3 region has 16 residues. After removal of 3 bases from V and 8 bases from J, the junction contained 13 bases not matched to a gene. Germline CDR1 reads LGHNA; CDR2 reads YNFKEQ. The CDR3 spells CASSQERDRDFGGYTF. DNA of the CDR3: TGTGCCAGCAGCCAGGAAAGGGACAGGGATTTTGGGGGCTACACCTTC.

CDR3 amino acids: CASSLSGGSSYEQYF. In DNA form, the CDR3 reads TGTGCCAGCAGCTTATCCGGGGGGTCGTCCTACGAGCAGTACTTC. V usage is TRBV11-1 and J usage is TRBJ2-7; 7 nucleotides align to TRBD2. The junction had 5 bases not matched to a gene; V was cut back by 2 bases and J by 1 base. Per the germline V gene, CDR1 is SGHAT and CDR2 is FQDESV (reference sequence). This CDR3 comprises 15 residues.

The chain uses TRBV4-1 and TRBJ2-1; D is perhaps TRBD2 (6 bases). With 0 bases removed from V and 5 bases from J, the gap between germline ends came to 14 bases. The CDR3 length is 16 residues. CDR1 is MGHRA, CDR2 YSYEKL, per germline. This chain's CDR3 is CASSQEWPSVNNEQFF. CDR3 bases: TGCGCCAGCAGCCAAGAGTGGCCTAGCGTTAACAATGAGCAGTTCTTC.

The rearrangement uses TRBV6-6 and TRBJ1-1, with D possibly matching TRBD1 (6 bases). The V gene's germline CDR1 is MNHNY and CDR2 SVGAGI (reference sequence). The CDR3 runs to 13 residues. V was shortened by 7 bases and J by 3 bases, with 12 bases between the two germline ends. The CDR3 spells CASNLGADTEAFF. CDR3 DNA: TGTGCCAGCAACTTGGGGGCGGACACTGAAGCTTTCTTT.

CDR3: CASSSRLASGNEQFF. As DNA, the CDR3 is TGTGCCAGCAGCTCCCGGCTAGCAAGTGGGAATGAGCAGTTCTTC. The chain couples TRBV7-8 to TRBJ2-1; perhaps TRBD2 as D (5 bases). Trimming took 4 bases from V and 7 from J, leaving 17 bases between them. From germline, CDR1 is SGHVS and CDR2 FQNEAQ. The CDR3 is made up of 15 amino acids.

The chain combines TRBV5-4 with TRBJ2-7, with 7 bases identical to TRBD2. The germline CDR1 and CDR2 sequences are SGHNT and YYREEE (reference sequence). Trimming removed 5 bases from V and 7 bases from J; junction bases left unmatched: 9. The CDR3 sequence is 13 residues long. The DNA of the CDR3 is TGTGCCAGCAGGGAACCCCAGCGGGGTGAGCAGTACTTC. Encoded protein: CASREPQRGEQYF.

The V and J genes are TRBV6-1 and TRBJ2-7; 9 bases line up with TRBD2. Trimming took 2 bases from V and 7 from J; bases not matched to a gene: 9. The CDR3 totals 15 residues. Germline V gene sequence: CDR1 MNHNS, CDR2 SASEGT. The CDR3 DNA reads TGTGCCAGCAGTGAACCCCCGGGACTAGCCCGGGAGCAGTACTTC. Translating it yields CASSEPPGLAREQYF.

This sequence joins TRBV28 and TRBJ2-7, with no clear D. Trimming pared 5 bases from V and 2 bases from J, leaving 4 bases between. This CDR3 has 11 residues. Germline CDR1 is MDHEN and CDR2 is SYDVKM. CDR3 region: CASSATYEQYF. The CDR3 DNA is TGTGCCAGCAGTGCGACCTACGAGCAGTACTTC.

This clone was seen just once. V usage is TRBV19 and J usage is TRBJ2-2; tentative D call: TRBD1 (5 bases). The CDR3 is 17 residues long. Trimming stripped 5 bases from V and 4 bases from J, with 20 bases between. Germline loops: CDR1 LNHDA, CDR2 SQIVND (reference sequence). CDR3 DNA sequence: TGTGCCAGTAGTGACCCCAAGCAGGGAATCTTCACCGGGGAGCTGTTTTTT. Amino acid sequence: CASSDPKQGIFTGELFF.

The table lists this clone with a count of one. Here the CDR3 DNA reads TGTGCCAGCACCCGGGACAGGGCGCCTTTGAGCTATGGCTACACCTTC. It is translated as CASTRDRAPLSYGYTF. This rearrangement joins TRBV2 to TRBJ1-2, with TRBD1 matching over 9 bases. With V trimmed by 7 bases and J by 4 bases, 13 bases remained unmatched. This CDR3 comprises 16 residues. CDR1 SNHLY and CDR2 FYNNEI come from the germline V gene.

CDR3 bases: TGCGCCAGCAGCCTGACTAGCGGGAGCTCTGGGGCCAACGTCCTGACTTTC. Translating gives CASSLTSGSSGANVLTF. This rearrangement joins TRBV5-1 to TRBJ2-6; TRBD2 matches 12 bases. CDR1 is SGHRS, CDR2 YFSETQ, per germline. Trimming removed 4 bases from V and 0 bases from J; junction bases left unmatched: 2. The CDR3 spans 17 residues. The full variable domain, its missing parts supplied by reference TRBV5-1 and TRBJ2-6, is KAGVTQTPRYLIKTRGQQVTLSCSPISGHRSVSWYQQTPGQGLQFLFEYFSETQRNKGNFPGRFSGRQFSNSRSEMNVSTLELGDSALYLCASSLTSGSSGANVLTFGAGSRLTVL.

V usage is TRBV6-5 and J usage is TRBJ2-3; maybe TRBD1 (5 bases). CDR3 length: 15 amino acids. CDR1 and CDR2 (germline): MNHEY, SVGAGI. Trimming cost V 8 bases and J 2 bases, with 17 bases left between them. The CDR3 region is CASGGQGAVTDTQYF. Written as DNA, the CDR3 is TGTGCCAGCGGTGGGCAAGGGGCAGTCACAGATACGCAGTATTTT.

The CDR3 spells CSVEAGFF. The DNA for the CDR3 is TGCAGCGTTGAAGCTGGCTTCTTC. The rearrangement uses TRBV29-1 and TRBJ2-1; D is uncertain. Deletions cut 1 base from V and 16 bases from J, with 5 bases between. The CDR3 totals 8 residues. The germline V gene encodes CDR1 SQVTM and CDR2 ANQGSEA.

The rearrangement uses TRBV19 and TRBJ2-7; TRBD1 matches 7 bases. The CDR3 covers 15 residues. CDR1 LNHDA and CDR2 SQIVND come from the germline V gene (reference sequence). V shed 5 bases, J shed 5 bases, and the junction held 12 bases outside the gene matches. The CDR3 sequence: CASSPTDDRVHEQYF. CDR3 nucleotide sequence: TGTGCCAGTAGTCCAACTGACGACAGGGTCCACGAGCAGTACTTC.

This chain joins TRBV5-1 and TRBJ1-1; tentative D call: TRBD1 (6 bases). V was trimmed by 1 base and J by 6 bases, leaving 13 bases between them. The CDR3 contains 14 residues. In germline, CDR1 is SGHRS, CDR2 YFSETQ. The CDR3: CASSLRTGQSEAFF. The CDR3 nucleotides read TGCGCCAGCAGCTTGAGAACAGGGCAGTCTGAAGCTTTCTTT.

The chain joins TRBV6-5 to TRBJ1-1; TRBD1 is a possible D gene (6 bases). With 5 bases removed from V and 4 bases from J, the gap between germline ends came to 11 bases. CDR1 and CDR2 from the germline V gene are MNHEY and SVGAGI. This CDR3 region has 13 residues. CDR3 DNA sequence: TGTGCCAGCAGTCAGTACAGGGCCACTGAAGCTTTCTTT. It yields the protein CASSQYRATEAFF.

This rearrangement joins TRBV5-1 to TRBJ2-5; 9 bases match TRBD2. The better agreement between TRBJ2-7 and the DNA end casts doubt on the J call. Looked up from germline, CDR1 is SGHRS and CDR2 is YFSETQ. This CDR3 is 17 amino acids long. The CDR3 sequence: CASSEEAGGHSSYEQYF. Here the CDR3 DNA reads TGCGCCAGCAGTGAGGAAGCGGGGGGCCATAGCTCCTACGAGCAGTACTTC.

This chain uses TRBV25-1 with TRBJ1-3; 7 nucleotides align to TRBD1. Germline-derived CDR1 and CDR2 are MGHDK and SYGVNS. V lost 8 bases and J lost 0; bases outside the gene matches: 7. This CDR3 is built from 15 residues. The CDR3 DNA is TGTGCCAGCGGAGAAGGGGGCTTCTCTGGAAACACCATATATTTT. Its translation is CASGEGGFSGNTIYF.

The rearrangement uses TRBV6-5 and TRBJ2-7; 8 bases line up with TRBD1. The CDR3 runs 14 residues. Germline CDR1 MNHEY, CDR2 SVGAGI. Trimming cost V 7 bases and J 2 bases; bases outside gene matches: 7. CDR3 residues: CASTTLRGPYEQYF. DNA of the CDR3: TGTGCCAGCACCACCCTCAGGGGGCCCTACGAGCAGTACTTC.

The rearrangement links TRBV5-1 to TRBJ2-7, with TRBD2 identical over 14 bases. This CDR3 spans 18 amino acids. Germline CDR1 reads SGHRS; CDR2 reads YFSETQ. V was pared by 4 bases and J by 0 bases, with 9 bases of the junction left unmatched. The CDR3 sequence is CASSMGLAGALDSYEQYF. CDR3 bases: TGCGCCAGCAGCATGGGACTAGCGGGGGCCCTGGACTCCTACGAGCAGTACTTC.

The rearrangement links TRBV7-9 to TRBJ2-1; D gene unclear. This CDR3 spans 15 amino acids. CDR1 and CDR2 (germline): SEHNR, FQNEAQ (reference sequence). The ends were cut back, 4 bases at V and 7 bases at J, with 17 bases in the middle. CDR3 region: CASSSPYGGSNEQFF. The CDR3 nucleotides read TGTGCCAGCAGCTCCCCATATGGCGGTAGTAATGAGCAGTTCTTC. Full variable domain (outside the CDR3, taken from reference TRBV7-9 and TRBJ2-1): DTGVSQNPRHKITKRGQNVTFRCDPISEHNRLYWYRQTLGQGPEFLTYFQNEAQLEKSRLLSDRFSAERPKGSFSTLEIQRTEQGDSAMYLCASSSPYGGSNEQFFGPGTRLTVL.

CDR3 DNA: TGTGCCAGCACCTGTAGCGGGCCGACCTACGGGCAGTACTTC. As protein: CASTCSGPTYGQYF. The chain carries TRBV21-1 and TRBJ2-7; TRBD2, the table's D call, was not compared with the DNA. TRBV21-1 is tagged as a pseudogene. The CDR3 is made up of 14 amino acids.